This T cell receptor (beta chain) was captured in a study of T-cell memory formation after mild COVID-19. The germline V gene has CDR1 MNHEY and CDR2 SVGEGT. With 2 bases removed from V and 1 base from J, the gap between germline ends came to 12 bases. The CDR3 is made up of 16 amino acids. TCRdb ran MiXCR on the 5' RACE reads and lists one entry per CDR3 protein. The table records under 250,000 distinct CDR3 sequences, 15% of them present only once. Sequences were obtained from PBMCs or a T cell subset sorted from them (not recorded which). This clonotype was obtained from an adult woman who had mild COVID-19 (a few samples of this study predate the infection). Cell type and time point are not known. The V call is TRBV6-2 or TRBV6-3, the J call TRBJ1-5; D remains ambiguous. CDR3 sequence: CASSYTAPRSNQPQHF. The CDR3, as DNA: TGTGCCAGCAGTTACACGGCACCCAGGAGCAATCAGCCCCAGCATTTT.